This T cell receptor beta chain emerged from a study of type 1 and type 2 diabetes patients. The overall study: T cells were magnetically sorted from PBMCs as CD4+ or CD8+ subsets.

Amplification started from genomic DNA. The TCR beta CDR3 region was amplified using 30 forward and 13 reverse primers. TCRdb independently ran MiXCR on the multiplex PCR reads; one entry per CDR3 protein. Of about 290,000 distinct CDR3 sequences in the sample, 45% to 60% were seen once. Donors had no other autoimmune disease or infection in four weeks. General study findings and limits: In CD4+ and CD8+ T cells, type 2 diabetes diversity exceeded type 1.

The length of the CDR3 is 15 residues. J was trimmed by 1 base and V by 7 bases; bases with no gene match: 4. Germline V gives CDR1 SNHLY, CDR2 FYNNEI. The sample holds one count of this clonotype. The antigen is unknown. This clonotype originated in a young man with type 2 diabetes. J is TRBJ2-1 and V is TRBV2; 10 nucleotides agree with TRBD2. Material for sequencing was peripheral blood mononuclear cells (PBMCs). This chain's CDR3 is CASKRAGGSYNEQFF. CDR3 in DNA: TGTGCCAGCAAGAGAGCGGGAGGGTCCTACAATGAGCAGTTCTTC.